Below, 15 T cell receptor beta chains from the same sample are listed, as sequenced in a study of cytomegalovirus exposure and HLA in healthy donors. It was with 60 Vbeta and 13 Jbeta primers that the PCR ran. Method: immunoSEQ multiplex PCR; TCRdb's copy keeps in-frame clones and lacks some. The sample consists of roughly 170,000 clones, around 80% of them appearing once. The sequenced sample consisted of PBMCs. Receptors were obtained from a woman between 18 and 30 years old in good health and CMV-seronegative.

The gene calls are TRBV18 and TRBJ2-2, with 10 bases lining up with TRBD1. Looked up from germline, CDR1 is KGHSH and CDR2 is LQKENI. This CDR3 has 16 residues. Unmatched junction bases numbered 9, after V lost 4 bases and J lost 7 bases. The CDR3 region is CASSQTGTGDIGELFF. The CDR3 region has the DNA TGTGCCAGCTCACAAACCGGGACAGGGGATATCGGGGAGCTGTTTTTT.

The gene calls are TRBV6-1 and TRBJ2-4, with a possible D match to TRBD1 (6 bases). Germline CDR1 reads MNHNS; CDR2 reads SASEGT. Trimming pared 2 bases from V and 5 bases from J, leaving 10 bases between. There are 14 residues in the CDR3. The CDR3 sequence is CASSERGSQNIQYF. The CDR3, as DNA: TGTGCCAGCAGTGAAAGGGGGTCGCAAAACATTCAGTACTTC.

The chain has TRBV19 and TRBJ1-1, with 8 bases aligning to TRBD1. V lost 5 bases to trimming and J lost 4 bases; unmatched junction nucleotides: 6. The CDR3 spans 14 residues. CDR1 and CDR2 from the germline V gene are LNHDA and SQIVND (reference sequence). The CDR3 DNA reads TGTGCCAGTAGTGAGACAGGGGTGCCCACTGAAGCTTTCTTT. It translates to CASSETGVPTEAFF.

The genes are TRBV5-5 and TRBJ2-3; no firm D call. Germline loops: CDR1 SGHKS, CDR2 YYEKEE (reference sequence). The V gene lost 2 bases and the J gene lost 2 bases, with 9 bases spanning the gap. This CDR3 is built from 14 residues. The DNA of the CDR3 is TGTGCCAGCAGCTTAGGTTGGGCCACAGATACGCAGTATTTT. Residues: CASSLGWATDTQYF. Full variable domain (remainder filled in from reference TRBV5-5 and TRBJ2-3): DAGVTQSPTHLIKTRGQQVTLRCSPISGHKSVSWYQQVLGQGPQFIFQYYEKEERGRGNFPDRFSARQFPNYSSELNVNALLLGDSALYLCASSLGWATDTQYFGPGTRLTVL.

This clone was seen a few times. This sequence joins TRBV5-6 and TRBJ2-7; 10 bases are shared with TRBD2. This CDR3 has 15 residues. Germline CDR1 SGHDT, CDR2 YYEEEE. J was trimmed by 2 bases and V by 2 bases; bases with no gene match: 4. The CDR3 here is CASSLVAGGTYEQYF. In nucleotides, the CDR3 is TGTGCCAGCAGCTTAGTAGCGGGAGGAACCTACGAGCAGTACTTC.

Turning to this clone: A read error may produce the germline difference seen at one junction end. The chain joins TRBV7-9 to TRBJ1-1; D remains ambiguous. Germline CDR1 and CDR2: SEHNR and FQNEAQ (reference sequence). This CDR3 region has 17 residues. DNA of the CDR3: TGTTCCAGCAGCTCCCTGGCGGGATTTGATGAGGACACTGAAGCTTTCTTT. Translation gives CSSSSLAGFDEDTEAFF.

The chain employs TRBV28 and TRBJ1-3, with unresolved D. The length of the CDR3 is 14 residues. V lost 3 bases to trimming and J lost 5 bases, with 11 bases between them. Looked up from germline, CDR1 is MDHEN and CDR2 is SYDVKM. As DNA, the CDR3 is TGTGCCAGCAGTTTTCAGCGTCACAGAAACACCATATATTTT. Its translation: CASSFQRHRNTIYF.

The chain has TRBV2 and TRBJ1-2; D gene uncertain. Trimming removed 4 bases from V and 3 bases from J, with 9 bases in between. Germline CDR1 reads SNHLY; CDR2 reads FYNNEI. This CDR3 contains 13 residues. CDR3: CASSGQKYYGYTF. The CDR3 DNA reads as TGTGCCAGCAGTGGGCAGAAATACTATGGCTACACCTTC. The variable domain in full, completed from reference TRBV2 and TRBJ1-2, reads EPEVTQTPSHQVTQMGQEVILRCVPISNHLYFYWYRQILGQKVEFLVSFYNNEISEKSEIFDDQFSVERPDGSNFTLKIRSTKLEDSAMYFCASSGQKYYGYTFGSGTRLTVV.

This clone has a single count. CDR3 loop: CASRSGTGSGEQYF. DNA for the CDR3: TGTGCCAGCAGGTCAGGGACAGGTAGCGGCGAGCAGTACTTC. The V gene is TRBV7-9, the J gene TRBJ2-5; 8 bases map to TRBD1. The J call may be incorrect, as the DNA end agrees better with TRBJ2-7. CDR1 is SEHNR and CDR2 is FQNEAQ in the germline V gene (reference sequence). The CDR3 is 14 residues long.

The CDR3 protein is CASSFSSPGELFF. CDR3 coding DNA: TGTGCCAGCAGTTTCTCCTCCCCCGGGGAGCTGTTTTTT. The chain recombines TRBV28 with TRBJ2-2; no clear D. V lost 3 bases to trimming and J lost 6 bases, with 8 bases between them. Germline V lookup: CDR1 MDHEN, CDR2 SYDVKM. This CDR3 has 13 residues.

The gene calls are TRBV4-3 and TRBJ2-7; TRBD1 might be the D (5 bases). The germline gives CDR1 LGHNA, CDR2 YSLEER. The CDR3 contains 14 residues. V was clipped by 3 bases and J by 1 base, with 10 bases between them. CDR3 nucleotides: TGCGCCAGCAGCCAGAGTCAGGGATCCTACGAGCAGTACTTC. Its translation: CASSQSQGSYEQYF.

This sequence joins TRBV4-3 and TRBJ1-3, with D maybe TRBD1 (6 bases). V shed 2 bases and J shed 7 bases, with 15 bases lying between them. This CDR3 has 15 amino acids. Germline CDR1 and CDR2: LGHNA and YSLEER. This CDR3 reads CASSQSNRETNTIYF. CDR3 nucleotides: TGCGCCAGCAGCCAATCAAACAGGGAAACGAACACCATATATTTT.

J is TRBJ2-1 and V is TRBV19; 13 nucleotides match TRBD2. The CDR3 runs to 20 residues. Germline lookup yields CDR1 LNHDA and CDR2 SQIVND (reference sequence). Unmatched junction bases numbered 15, after V lost 5 bases and J lost 2 bases. The CDR3 loop is CASSSYLPGLAGDTYNEQFF. CDR3 sequence (DNA): TGTGCCAGTAGTTCTTACCTTCCAGGACTAGCGGGAGACACCTACAATGAGCAGTTCTTC.

This rearrangement joins TRBV6-5 to TRBJ2-7; 11 bases fit TRBD2. V was clipped by 5 bases and J by 3 bases; unmatched bases: 6. The CDR3 length is 15 residues. Germline V gene sequence: CDR1 MNHEY, CDR2 SVGAGI. In nucleotides, the CDR3 is TGTGCCAGCAGTGCGCTAGCGGGAGGTTACTACGAGCAGTACTTC. This translates into CASSALAGGYYEQYF.

The gene calls are TRBV7-2 and TRBJ1-1, with D perhaps TRBD1 (6 bases). CDR1 SGHTA and CDR2 FQGNSA come from the germline V gene. CDR3 length equals 12 residues. V was cut by 6 bases and J by 8 bases, with 13 bases left in between. CDR3 bases: TGTGCCAGCAGTAGTCAGGGGTCGGAAGCTTTCTTT. Amino acids: CASSSQGSEAFF.